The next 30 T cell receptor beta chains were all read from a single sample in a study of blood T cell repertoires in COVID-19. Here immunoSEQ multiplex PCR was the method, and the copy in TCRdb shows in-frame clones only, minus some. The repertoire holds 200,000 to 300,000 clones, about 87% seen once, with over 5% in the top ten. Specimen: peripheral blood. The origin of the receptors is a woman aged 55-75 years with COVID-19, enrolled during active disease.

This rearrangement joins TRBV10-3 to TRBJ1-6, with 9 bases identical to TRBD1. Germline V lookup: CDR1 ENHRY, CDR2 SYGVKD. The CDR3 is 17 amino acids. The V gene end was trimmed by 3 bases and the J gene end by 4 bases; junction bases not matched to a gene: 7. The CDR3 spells CAISDAGQGPYNSPLHF. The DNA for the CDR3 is TGTGCCATCAGTGACGCGGGACAGGGCCCTTATAATTCACCCCTCCACTTT.

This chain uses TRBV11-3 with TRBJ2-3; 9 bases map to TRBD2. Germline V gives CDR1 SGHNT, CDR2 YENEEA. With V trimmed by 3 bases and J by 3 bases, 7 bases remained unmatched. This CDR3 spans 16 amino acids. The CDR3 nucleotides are TGTGCCAGCAGCTTGGGGCGGGAGGGCCAGACAGATACGCAGTATTTT. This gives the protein CASSLGREGQTDTQYF.

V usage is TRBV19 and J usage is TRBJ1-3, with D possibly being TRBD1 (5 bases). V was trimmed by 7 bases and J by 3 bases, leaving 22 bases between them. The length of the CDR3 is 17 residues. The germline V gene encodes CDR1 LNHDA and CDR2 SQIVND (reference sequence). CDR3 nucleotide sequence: TGTGCCAGTACCCCGGGGCCGGGAGGGCGAGATGGAAACACCATATATTTT. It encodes CASTPGPGGRDGNTIYF.

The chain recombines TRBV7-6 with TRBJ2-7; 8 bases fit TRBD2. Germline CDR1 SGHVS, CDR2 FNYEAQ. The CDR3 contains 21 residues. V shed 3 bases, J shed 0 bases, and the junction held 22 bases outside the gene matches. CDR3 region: CASSFRVLPTSTSDFSYEQYF. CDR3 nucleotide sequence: TGTGCCAGCAGCTTCCGGGTGCTGCCCACATCGACTAGCGACTTCTCCTACGAGCAGTACTTC. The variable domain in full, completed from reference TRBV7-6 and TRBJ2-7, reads GAGVSQSPRYKVTKRGQDVALRCDPISGHVSLYWYRQALGQGPEFLTYFNYEAQQDKSGLPNDRFSAERPEGSISTLTIQRTEQRDSAMYRCASSFRVLPTSTSDFSYEQYFGPGTRLTVT.

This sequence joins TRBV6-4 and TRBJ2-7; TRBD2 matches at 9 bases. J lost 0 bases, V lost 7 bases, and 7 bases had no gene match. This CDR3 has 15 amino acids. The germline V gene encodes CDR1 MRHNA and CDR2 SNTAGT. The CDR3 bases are TGTGCCAGCAATTCGGGACTAGCCAGCTCCTACGAGCAGTACTTC. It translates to CASNSGLASSYEQYF.

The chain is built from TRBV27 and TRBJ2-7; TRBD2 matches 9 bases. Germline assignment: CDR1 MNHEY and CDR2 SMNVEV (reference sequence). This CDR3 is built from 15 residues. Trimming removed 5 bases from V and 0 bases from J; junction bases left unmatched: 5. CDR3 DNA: TGTGCCAGCAGTCCCCGGACTAGCGCCTCCTACGAGCAGTACTTC. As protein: CASSPRTSASYEQYF.

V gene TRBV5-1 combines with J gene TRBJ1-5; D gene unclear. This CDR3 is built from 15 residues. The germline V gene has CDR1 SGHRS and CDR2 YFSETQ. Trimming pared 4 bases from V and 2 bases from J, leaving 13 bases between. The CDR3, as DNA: TGCGCCAGCAGCCTGGACGTCGGAGGCAATCAGCCCCAGCATTTT. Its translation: CASSLDVGGNQPQHF.

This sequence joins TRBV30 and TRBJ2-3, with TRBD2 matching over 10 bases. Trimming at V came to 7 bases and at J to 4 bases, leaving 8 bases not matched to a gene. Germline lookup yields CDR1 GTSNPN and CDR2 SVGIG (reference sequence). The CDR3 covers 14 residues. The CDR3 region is CASGSGRSADTQYF. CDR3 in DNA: TGTGCCTCAGGTAGCGGGAGGAGCGCAGATACGCAGTATTTT.

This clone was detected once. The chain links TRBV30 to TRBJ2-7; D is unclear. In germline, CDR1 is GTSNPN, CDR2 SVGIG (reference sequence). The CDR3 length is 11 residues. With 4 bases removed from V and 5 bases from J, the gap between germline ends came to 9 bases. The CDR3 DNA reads TGTGCCTGGAATGACTGGGACGAGCAGTACTTC. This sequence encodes CAWNDWDEQYF.

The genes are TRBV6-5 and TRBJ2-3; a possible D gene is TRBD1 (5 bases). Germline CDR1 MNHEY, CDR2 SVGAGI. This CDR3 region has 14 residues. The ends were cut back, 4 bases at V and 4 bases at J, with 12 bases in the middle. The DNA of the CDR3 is TGTGCCAGCAGTTGGGGCAAGGGTGCAGATACGCAGTATTTT. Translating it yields CASSWGKGADTQYF.

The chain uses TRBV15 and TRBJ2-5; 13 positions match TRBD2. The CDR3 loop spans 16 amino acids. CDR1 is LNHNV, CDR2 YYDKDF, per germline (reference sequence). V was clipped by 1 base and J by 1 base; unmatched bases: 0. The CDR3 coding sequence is TGTGCCACCAGCAGAGGGACTAGCGGGAGCCAAGAGACCCAGTACTTC. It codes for CATSRGTSGSQETQYF.

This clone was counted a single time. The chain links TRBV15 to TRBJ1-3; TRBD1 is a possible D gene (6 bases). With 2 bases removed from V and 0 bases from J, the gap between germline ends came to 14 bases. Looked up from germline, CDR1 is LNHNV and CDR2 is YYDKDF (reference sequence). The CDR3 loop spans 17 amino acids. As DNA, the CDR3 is TGTGCCACCAGCAGACCGGGACAATTTCCCTCTGGAAACACCATATATTTT. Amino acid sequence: CATSRPGQFPSGNTIYF. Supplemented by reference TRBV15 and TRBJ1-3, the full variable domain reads DAMVIQNPRYQVTQFGKPVTLSCSQTLNHNVMYWYQQKSSQAPKLLFHYYDKDFNNEADTPDNFQSRRPNTSFCFLDIRSPGLGDTAMYLCATSRPGQFPSGNTIYFGEGSWLTVV.

Written as DNA, the CDR3 is TGTGCCAGCAGCCAAGATGGACAGGACTATGGCTACACCTTC. Its translation: CASSQDGQDYGYTF. This chain links TRBV4-2 with TRBJ1-2; the match to TRBD1 covers 7 bases. The V gene end was trimmed by 0 bases and the J gene end by 3 bases; junction bases not matched to a gene: 1. The CDR3 totals 14 residues. From germline, CDR1 is LGHNA and CDR2 YNFKEQ.

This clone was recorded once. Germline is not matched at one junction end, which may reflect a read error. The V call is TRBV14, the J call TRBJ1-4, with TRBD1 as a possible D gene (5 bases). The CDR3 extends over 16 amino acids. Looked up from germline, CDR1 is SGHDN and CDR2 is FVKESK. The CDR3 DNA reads TGTGCCGGCAGCCAAGATCGGGGGGTTTGGAATGAAAAACTGTTTTTT. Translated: CAGSQDRGVWNEKLFF.

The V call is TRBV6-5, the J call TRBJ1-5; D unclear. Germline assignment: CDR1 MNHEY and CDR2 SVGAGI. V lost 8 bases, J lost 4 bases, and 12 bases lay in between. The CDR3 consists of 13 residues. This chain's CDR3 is CASGRGSNQPQHF. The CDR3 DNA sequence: TGTGCCAGCGGTCGGGGTTCTAATCAGCCCCAGCATTTT.

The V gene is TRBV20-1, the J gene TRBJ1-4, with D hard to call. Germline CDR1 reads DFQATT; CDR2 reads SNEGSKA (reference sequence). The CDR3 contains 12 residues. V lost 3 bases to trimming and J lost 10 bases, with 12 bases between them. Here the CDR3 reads CSASGVGGKLFF. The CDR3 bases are TGCAGTGCTAGTGGGGTGGGAGGAAAACTGTTTTTT.

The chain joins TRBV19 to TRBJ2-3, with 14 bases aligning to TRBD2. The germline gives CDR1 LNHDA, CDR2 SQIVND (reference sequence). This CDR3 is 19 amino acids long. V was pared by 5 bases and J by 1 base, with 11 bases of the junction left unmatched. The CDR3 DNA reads TGTGCCAGTAGTCCAATGACTAGCGGGAGGGCCTTGGGCACAGATACGCAGTATTTT. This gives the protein CASSPMTSGRALGTDTQYF.

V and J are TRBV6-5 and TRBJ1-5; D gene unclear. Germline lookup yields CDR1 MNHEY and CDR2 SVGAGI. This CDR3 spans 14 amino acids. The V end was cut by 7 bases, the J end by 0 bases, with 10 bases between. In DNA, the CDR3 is TGTGCCAGCATGGCATTTTATAGCAATCAGCCCCAGCATTTT. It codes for CASMAFYSNQPQHF.

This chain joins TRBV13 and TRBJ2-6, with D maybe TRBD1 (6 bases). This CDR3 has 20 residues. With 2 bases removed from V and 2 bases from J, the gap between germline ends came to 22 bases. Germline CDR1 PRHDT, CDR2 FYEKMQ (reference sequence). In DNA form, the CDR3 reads TGTGCCAGCAGCTTACCCTTCCGGCAGGGGACGACTCCTGGGGCCAACGTCCTGACTTTC. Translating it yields CASSLPFRQGTTPGANVLTF.

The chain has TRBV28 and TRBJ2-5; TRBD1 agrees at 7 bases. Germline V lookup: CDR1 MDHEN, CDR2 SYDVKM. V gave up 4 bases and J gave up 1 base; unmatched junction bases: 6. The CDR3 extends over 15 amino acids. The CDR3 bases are TGTGCCAGCAGTTCGATCGGGACAGCCCAAGAGACCCAGTACTTC. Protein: CASSSIGTAQETQYF.

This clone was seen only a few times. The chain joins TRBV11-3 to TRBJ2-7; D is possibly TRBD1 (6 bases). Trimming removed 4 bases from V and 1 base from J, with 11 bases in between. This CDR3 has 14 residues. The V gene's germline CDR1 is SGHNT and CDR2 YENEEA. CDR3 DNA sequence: TGTGCCAGCAGCTCCCGGGACAATTCCTACGAGCAGTACTTC. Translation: CASSSRDNSYEQYF.

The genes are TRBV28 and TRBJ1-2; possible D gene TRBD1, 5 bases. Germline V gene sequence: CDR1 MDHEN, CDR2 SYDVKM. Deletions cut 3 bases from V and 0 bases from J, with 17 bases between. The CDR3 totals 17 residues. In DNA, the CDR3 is TGTGCCAGCAGTTTCCGTTGGGGCGCCGGAGCTAACTATGGCTACACCTTC. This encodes CASSFRWGAGANYGYTF.

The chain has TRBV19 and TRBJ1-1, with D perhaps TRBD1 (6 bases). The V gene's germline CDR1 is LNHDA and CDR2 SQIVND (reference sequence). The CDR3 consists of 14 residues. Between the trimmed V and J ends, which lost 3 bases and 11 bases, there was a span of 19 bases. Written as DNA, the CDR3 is TGTGCCAGTAGTATTACCCGCCAGGGGCATTACGCTTTCTTT. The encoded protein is CASSITRQGHYAFF.

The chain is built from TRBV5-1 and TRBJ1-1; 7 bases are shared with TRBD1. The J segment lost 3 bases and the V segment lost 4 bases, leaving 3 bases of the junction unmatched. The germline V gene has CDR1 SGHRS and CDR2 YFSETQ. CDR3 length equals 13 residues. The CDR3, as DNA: TGCGCCAGCAGCAGGGACAGATACACTGAAGCTTTCTTT. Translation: CASSRDRYTEAFF.

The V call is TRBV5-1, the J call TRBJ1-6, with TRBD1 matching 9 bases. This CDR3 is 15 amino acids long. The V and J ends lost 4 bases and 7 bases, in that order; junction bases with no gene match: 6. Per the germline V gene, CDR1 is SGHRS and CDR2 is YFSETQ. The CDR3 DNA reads TGCGCCAGCAGCCTACAGGGGGCTCGGAATTCACCCCTCCACTTT. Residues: CASSLQGARNSPLHF.

The CDR3: CASSPGRGPYEAFF. In nucleotides, the CDR3 is TGTGCCAGCTCACCGGGGAGGGGACCATATGAAGCTTTCTTT. The J gene is TRBJ1-1, the V gene TRBV18; TRBD1 is a possible D gene (5 bases). Germline V gives CDR1 KGHSH, CDR2 LQKENI. The CDR3 runs to 14 residues. Trimming took 3 bases from V and 7 from J, leaving 15 bases between them.

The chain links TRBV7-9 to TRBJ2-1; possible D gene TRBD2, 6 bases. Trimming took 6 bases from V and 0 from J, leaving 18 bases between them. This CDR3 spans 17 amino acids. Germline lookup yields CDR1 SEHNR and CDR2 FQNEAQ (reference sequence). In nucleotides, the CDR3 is TGTGCCAGCAGGAGGGGTCTAGCGCCGAGCTCCTACAATGAGCAGTTCTTC. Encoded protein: CASRRGLAPSSYNEQFF.

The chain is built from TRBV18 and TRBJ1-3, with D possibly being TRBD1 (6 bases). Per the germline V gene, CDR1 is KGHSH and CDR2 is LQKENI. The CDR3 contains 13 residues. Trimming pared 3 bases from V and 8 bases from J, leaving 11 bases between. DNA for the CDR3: TGTGCCAGCTCACCGCTCAGGGGTGACACCATATATTTT. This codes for CASSPLRGDTIYF.

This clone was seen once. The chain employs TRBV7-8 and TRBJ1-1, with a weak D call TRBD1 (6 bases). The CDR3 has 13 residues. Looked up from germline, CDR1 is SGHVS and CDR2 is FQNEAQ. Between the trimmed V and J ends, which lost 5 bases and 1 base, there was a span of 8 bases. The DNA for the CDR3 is TGTGCCAGCAGCGTGACAGGGAACACTGAAGCTTTCTTT. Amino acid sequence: CASSVTGNTEAFF.

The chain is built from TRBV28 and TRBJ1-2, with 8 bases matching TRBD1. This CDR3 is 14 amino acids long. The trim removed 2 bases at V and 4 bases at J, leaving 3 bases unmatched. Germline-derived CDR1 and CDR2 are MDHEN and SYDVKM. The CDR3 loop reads CASSLPTGGYGYTF. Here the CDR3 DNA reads TGTGCCAGCAGTTTACCTACAGGGGGCTATGGCTACACCTTC.